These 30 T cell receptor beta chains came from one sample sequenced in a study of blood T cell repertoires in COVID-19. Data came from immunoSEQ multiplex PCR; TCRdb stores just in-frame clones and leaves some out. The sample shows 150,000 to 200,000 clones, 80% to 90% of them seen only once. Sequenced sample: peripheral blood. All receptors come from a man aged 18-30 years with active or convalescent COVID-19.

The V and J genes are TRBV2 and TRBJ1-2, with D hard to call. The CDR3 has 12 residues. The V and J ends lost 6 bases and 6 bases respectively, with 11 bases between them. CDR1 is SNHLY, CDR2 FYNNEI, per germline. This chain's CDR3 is CASRQDLNGYTF. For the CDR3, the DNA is TGTGCCAGCAGGCAAGACTTGAATGGCTACACCTTC.

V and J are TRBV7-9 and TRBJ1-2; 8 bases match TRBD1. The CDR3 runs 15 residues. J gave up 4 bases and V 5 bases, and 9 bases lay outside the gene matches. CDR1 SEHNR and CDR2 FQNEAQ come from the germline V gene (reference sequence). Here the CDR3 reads CASSALDRESYGYTF. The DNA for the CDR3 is TGTGCCAGCAGCGCCTTGGACAGGGAGTCCTATGGCTACACCTTC.

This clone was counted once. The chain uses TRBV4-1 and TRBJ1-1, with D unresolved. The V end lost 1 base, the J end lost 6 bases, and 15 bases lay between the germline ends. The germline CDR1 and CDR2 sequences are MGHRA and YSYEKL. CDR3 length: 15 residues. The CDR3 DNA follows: TGCGCCAGCAGCCAAGTCTGGTGGGCGCAGGCTGAAGCTTTCTTT. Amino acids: CASSQVWWAQAEAFF.

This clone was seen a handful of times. This CDR3 reads CASRLAGGTYNEQFF. In DNA form, the CDR3 reads TGTGCCAGCAGACTCGCGGGGGGGACCTACAATGAGCAGTTCTTC. V gene TRBV14 combines with J gene TRBJ2-1; 9 bases match TRBD2. Germline V lookup: CDR1 SGHDN, CDR2 FVKESK. Losses at the gene ends were 6 bases for V and 2 bases for J; bases not matched to a gene: 5. CDR3 length: 15 residues.

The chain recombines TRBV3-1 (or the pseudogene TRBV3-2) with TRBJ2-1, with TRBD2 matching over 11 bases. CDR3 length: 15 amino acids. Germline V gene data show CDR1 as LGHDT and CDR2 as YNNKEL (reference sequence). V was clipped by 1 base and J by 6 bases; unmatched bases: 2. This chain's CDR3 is CASSQGLAGPNEQFF. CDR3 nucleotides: TGTGCCAGCAGCCAAGGACTAGCGGGGCCCAATGAGCAGTTCTTC.

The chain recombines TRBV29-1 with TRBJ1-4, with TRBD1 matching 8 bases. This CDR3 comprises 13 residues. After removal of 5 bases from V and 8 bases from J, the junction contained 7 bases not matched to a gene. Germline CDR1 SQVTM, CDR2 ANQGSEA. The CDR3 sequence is CSVRTGPEEKLFF. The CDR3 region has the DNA TGCAGCGTTAGGACAGGGCCGGAAGAAAAACTGTTTTTT.

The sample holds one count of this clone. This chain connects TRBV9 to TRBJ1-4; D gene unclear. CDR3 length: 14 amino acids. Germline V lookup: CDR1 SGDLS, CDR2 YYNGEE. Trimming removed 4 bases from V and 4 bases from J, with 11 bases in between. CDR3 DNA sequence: TGTGCCAGCAGCCCTCCGGGTGTTAATGAAAAACTGTTTTTT. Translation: CASSPPGVNEKLFF. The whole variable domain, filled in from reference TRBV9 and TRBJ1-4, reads DSGVTQTPKHLITATGQRVTLRCSPRSGDLSVYWYQQSLDQGLQFLIQYYNGEERAKGNILERFSAQQFPDLHSELNLSSLELGDSALYFCASSPPGVNEKLFFGSGTQLSVL.

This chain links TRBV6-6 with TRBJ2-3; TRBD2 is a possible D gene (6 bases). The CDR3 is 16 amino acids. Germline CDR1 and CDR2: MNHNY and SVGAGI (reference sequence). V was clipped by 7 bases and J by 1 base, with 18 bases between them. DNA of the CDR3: TGTGCCAGCACCACCGGGGGTTTCCGGGGCACAGATACGCAGTATTTT. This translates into CASTTGGFRGTDTQYF.

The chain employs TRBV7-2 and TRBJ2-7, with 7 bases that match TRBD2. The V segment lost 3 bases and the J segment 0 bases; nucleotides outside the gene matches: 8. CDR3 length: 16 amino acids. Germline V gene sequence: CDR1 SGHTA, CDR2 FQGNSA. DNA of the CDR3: TGTGCCAGCAGCTTTCCAGGCCAGCGGGGCTCCTACGAGCAGTACTTC. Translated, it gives CASSFPGQRGSYEQYF. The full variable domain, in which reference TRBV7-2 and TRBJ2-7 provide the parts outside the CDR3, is GAGVSQSPSNKVTEKGKDVELRCDPISGHTALYWYRQSLGQGLEFLIYFQGNSAPDKSGLPSDRFSAERTGGSVSTLTIQRTQQEDSAVYLCASSFPGQRGSYEQYFGPGTRLTVT.

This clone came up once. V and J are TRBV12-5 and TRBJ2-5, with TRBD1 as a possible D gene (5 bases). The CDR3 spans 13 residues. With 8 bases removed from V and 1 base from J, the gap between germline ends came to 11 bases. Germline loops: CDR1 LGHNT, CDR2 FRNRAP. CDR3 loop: CASSRDSQETQYF. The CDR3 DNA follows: TGTGCTAGTTCCAGAGACAGCCAAGAGACCCAGTACTTC.

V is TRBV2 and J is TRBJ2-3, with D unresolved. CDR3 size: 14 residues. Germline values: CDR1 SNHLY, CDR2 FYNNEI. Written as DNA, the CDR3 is TGTGCAAGTAAGCAGGCCCATACCACAGATACGCAGTATTTT. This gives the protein CASKQAHTTDTQYF.

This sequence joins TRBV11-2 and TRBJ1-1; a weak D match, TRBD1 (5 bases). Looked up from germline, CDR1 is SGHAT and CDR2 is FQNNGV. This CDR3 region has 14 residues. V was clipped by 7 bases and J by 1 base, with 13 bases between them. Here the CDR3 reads CASTPAQANTEAFF. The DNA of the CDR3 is TGTGCCAGCACCCCGGCACAGGCGAACACTGAAGCTTTCTTT.

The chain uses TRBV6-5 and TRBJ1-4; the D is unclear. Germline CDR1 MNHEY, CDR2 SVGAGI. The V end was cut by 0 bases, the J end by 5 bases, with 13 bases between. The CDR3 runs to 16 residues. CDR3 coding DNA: TGTGCCAGCAGTTACTCCAATATGCGGGGAAATGAAAAACTGTTTTTT. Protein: CASSYSNMRGNEKLFF.

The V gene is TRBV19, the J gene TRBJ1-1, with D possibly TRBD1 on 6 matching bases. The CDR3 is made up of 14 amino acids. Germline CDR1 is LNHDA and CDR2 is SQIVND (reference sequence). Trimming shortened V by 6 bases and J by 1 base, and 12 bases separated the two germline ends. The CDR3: CASRADSPNTEAFF. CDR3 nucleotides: TGTGCCAGTAGGGCGGACAGCCCGAACACTGAAGCTTTCTTT. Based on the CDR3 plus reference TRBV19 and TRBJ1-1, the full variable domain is DGGITQSPKYLFRKEGQNVTLSCEQNLNHDAMYWYRQDPGQGLRLIYYSQIVNDFQKGDIAEGYSVSREKKESFPLTVTSAQKNPTAFYLCASRADSPNTEAFFGQGTRLTVV.

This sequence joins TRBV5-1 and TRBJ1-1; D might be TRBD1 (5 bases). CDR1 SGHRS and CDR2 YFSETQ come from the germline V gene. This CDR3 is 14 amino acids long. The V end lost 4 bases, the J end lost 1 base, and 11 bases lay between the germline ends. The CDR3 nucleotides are TGCGCCAGCAGCCGTTTGGGGGGGAACACTGAAGCTTTCTTT. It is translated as CASSRLGGNTEAFF.

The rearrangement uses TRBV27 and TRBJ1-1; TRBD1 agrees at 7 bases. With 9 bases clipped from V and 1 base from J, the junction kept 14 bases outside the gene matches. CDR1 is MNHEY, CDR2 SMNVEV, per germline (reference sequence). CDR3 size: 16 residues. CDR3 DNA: TGTGCCAGTAAAATAACGGCGGGACAGAAGAACACTGAAGCTTTCTTT. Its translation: CASKITAGQKNTEAFF.

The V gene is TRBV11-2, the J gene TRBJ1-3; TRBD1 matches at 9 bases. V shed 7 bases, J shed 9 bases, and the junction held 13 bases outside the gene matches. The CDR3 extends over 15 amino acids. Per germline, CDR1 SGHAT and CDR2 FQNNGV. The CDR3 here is CASTHGGTGPTTIYF. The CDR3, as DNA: TGTGCCAGCACCCACGGGGGGACAGGGCCTACCACCATATATTTT. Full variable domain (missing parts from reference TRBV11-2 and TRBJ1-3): EAGVAQSPRYKIIEKRQSVAFWCNPISGHATLYWYQQILGQGPKLLIQFQNNGVVDDSQLPKDRFSAERLKGVDSTLKIQPAKLEDSAVYLCASTHGGTGPTTIYFGEGSWLTVV.

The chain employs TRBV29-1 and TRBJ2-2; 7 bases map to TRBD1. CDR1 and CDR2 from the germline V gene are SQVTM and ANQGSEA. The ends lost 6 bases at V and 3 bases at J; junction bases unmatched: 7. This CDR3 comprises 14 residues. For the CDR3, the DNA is TGCAGCGTGGAGACAGGGCTACACACCGGGGAGCTGTTTTTT. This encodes CSVETGLHTGELFF.

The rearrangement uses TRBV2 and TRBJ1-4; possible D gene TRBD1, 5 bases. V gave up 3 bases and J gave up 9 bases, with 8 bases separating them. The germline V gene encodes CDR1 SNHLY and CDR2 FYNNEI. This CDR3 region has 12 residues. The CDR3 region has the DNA TGTGCCAGCAGTGACAGGGTACAAAAACTGTTTTTT. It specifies CASSDRVQKLFF.

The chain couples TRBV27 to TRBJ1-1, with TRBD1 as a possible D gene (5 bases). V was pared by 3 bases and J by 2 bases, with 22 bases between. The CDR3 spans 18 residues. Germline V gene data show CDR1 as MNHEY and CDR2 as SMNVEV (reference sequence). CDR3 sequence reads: CASSFRGGGIKPNTEAFF. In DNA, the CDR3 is TGTGCCAGCAGTTTCCGAGGCGGGGGAATCAAACCCAACACTGAAGCTTTCTTT.

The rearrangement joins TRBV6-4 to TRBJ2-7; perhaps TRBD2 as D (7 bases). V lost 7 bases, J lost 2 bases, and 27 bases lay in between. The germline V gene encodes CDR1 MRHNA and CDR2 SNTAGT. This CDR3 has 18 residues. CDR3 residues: CASIRGADWRASTYEQYV. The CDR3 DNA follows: TGTGCCAGCATTCGGGGGGCGGATTGGCGGGCCTCTACCTACGAGCAGTACGTC.

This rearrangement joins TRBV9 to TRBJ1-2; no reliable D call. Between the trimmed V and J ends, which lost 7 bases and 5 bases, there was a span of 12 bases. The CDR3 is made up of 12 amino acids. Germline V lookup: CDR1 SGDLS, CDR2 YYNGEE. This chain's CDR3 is CASGGGHYGYTF. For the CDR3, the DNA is TGTGCCAGCGGCGGCGGGCATTATGGCTACACCTTC.

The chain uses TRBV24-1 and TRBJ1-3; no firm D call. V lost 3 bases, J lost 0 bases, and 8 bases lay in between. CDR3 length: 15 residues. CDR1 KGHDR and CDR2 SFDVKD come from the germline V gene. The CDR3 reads CATSDPRFSGNTIYF. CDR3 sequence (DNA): TGTGCCACCAGTGATCCCAGGTTCTCTGGAAACACCATATATTTT.

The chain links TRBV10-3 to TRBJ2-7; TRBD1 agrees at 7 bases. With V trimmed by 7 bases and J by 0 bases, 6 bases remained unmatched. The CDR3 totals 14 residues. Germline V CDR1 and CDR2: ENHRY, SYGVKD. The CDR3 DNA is TGTGCCATCAACGGACAGGTTGACTCCTACGAGCAGTACGTC. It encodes CAINGQVDSYEQYV.

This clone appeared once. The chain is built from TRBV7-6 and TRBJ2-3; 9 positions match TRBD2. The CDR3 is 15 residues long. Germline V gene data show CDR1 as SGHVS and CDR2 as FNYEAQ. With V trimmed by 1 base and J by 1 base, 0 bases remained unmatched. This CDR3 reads CASSLGLAGTDTQYF. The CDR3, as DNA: TGTGCCAGCAGCTTAGGACTAGCGGGCACAGATACGCAGTATTTT.

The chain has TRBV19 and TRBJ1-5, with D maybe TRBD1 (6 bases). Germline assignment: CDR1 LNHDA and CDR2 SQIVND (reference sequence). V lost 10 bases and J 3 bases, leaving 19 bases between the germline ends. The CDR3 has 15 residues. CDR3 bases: TGTGCCACCAGAAACTTGGACAGCTTCAATCAGCCCCAGCATTTT. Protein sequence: CATRNLDSFNQPQHF.

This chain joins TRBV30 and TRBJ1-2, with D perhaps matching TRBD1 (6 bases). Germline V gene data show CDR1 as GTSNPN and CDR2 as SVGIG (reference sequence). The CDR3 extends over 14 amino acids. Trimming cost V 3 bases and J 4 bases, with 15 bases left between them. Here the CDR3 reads CAWRQGIGVYGYTF. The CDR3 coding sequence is TGTGCCTGGAGGCAGGGGATTGGGGTCTATGGCTACACCTTC.

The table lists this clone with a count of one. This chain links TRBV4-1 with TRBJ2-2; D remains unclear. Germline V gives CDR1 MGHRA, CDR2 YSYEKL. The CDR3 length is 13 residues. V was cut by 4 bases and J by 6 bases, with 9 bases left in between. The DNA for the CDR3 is TGCGCCAGCAGCCTACCCGACTCCGGGGAGCTGTTTTTT. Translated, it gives CASSLPDSGELFF.

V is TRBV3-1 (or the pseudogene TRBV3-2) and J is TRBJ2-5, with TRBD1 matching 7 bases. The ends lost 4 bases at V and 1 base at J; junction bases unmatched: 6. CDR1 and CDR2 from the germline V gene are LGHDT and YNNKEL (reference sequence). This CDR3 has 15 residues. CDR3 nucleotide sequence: TGTGCCAGCAGCCTCAGGGGACAGCCCCAAGAGACCCAGTACTTC. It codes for CASSLRGQPQETQYF.

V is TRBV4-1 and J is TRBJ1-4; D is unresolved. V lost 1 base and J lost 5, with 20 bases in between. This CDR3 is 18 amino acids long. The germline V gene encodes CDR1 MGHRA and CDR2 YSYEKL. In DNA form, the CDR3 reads TGCGCCAGCAGCCAAGCGACGGGAGCGGTCCTGGCAAATGAAAAACTGTTTTTT. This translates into CASSQATGAVLANEKLFF.